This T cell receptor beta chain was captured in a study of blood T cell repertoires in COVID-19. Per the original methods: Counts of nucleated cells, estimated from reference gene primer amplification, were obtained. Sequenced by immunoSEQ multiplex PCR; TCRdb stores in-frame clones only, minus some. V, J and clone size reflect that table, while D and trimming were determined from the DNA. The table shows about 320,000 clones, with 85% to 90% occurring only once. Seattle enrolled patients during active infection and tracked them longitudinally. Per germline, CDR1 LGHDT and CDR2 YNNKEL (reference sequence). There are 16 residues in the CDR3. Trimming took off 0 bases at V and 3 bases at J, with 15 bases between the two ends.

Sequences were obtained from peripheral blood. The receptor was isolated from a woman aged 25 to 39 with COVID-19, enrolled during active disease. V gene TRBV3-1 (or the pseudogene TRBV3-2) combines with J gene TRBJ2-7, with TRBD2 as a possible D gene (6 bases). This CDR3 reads CASSQDFSRGSYEQYF. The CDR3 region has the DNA TGTGCCAGCAGCCAAGATTTTTCACGGGGGAGCTACGAGCAGTACTTC.